Given below is one T cell receptor (beta chain) in context. The V gene end was trimmed by 0 bases and the J gene end by 8 bases; junction bases not matched to a gene: 9. The germline V gene has CDR1 SGHTA and CDR2 FQGTGA. This CDR3 has 18 residues. Here immunoSEQ multiplex PCR was the method, and the copy in TCRdb shows in-frame clones only, minus some. This table holds around 150,000 clones, 89% found once. This entry comes from a study of control samples from healthy donors and cancer patients. The chain joins TRBV7-3 to TRBJ2-2; 13 bases align to TRBD2. This sequence was found in a man aged 30 to 39 in good health. Source material: blood. CDR3 sequence: CASSLTRLAGGGIGELFF. CDR3 DNA sequence: TGTGCCAGCAGCTTAACGCGACTAGCGGGAGGCGGGATTGGGGAGCTGTTTTTT. Looking up the rest from reference TRBV7-3 and TRBJ2-2 gives the full variable domain: GAGVSQTPSNKVTEKGKYVELRCDPISGHTALYWYRQSLGQGPEFLIYFQGTGAADDSGLPNDRFFAVRPEGSVSTLKIQRTERGDSAVYLCASSLTRLAGGGIGELFFGEGSRLTVL.